This T cell receptor beta chain stems from a study of blood T cells in healthy people across ages. With a J-beta primer mix and a sample-barcoded 5' primer, a second PCR ran about 7 to 11 cycles. The template-switch adaptor, which had 12 random nucleotides, put a tag on each cDNA molecule. One entry per CDR3 protein results from TCRdb running MiXCR on the 5' RACE reads. In the table there are 750,000 to 1,000,000 distinct CDR3 sequences, 25% to 35% of which are singletons. The CDR3 length is 17 residues. The germline V gene encodes CDR1 LNHNV and CDR2 YYDKDF (reference sequence). The trim removed 2 bases at V and 0 bases at J, leaving 4 bases unmatched. Samples had at least 7 million PBMCs isolated from them. Per sample, extraction of total RNA gave at least 6 micrograms in every case. These data were also filed under a second study, of T cells of mothers and their children. That study adds: The people who donated were three healthy Caucasian mothers and their six children.

This sequence originates from a woman in her thirties or forties in good health. Sequencing input: blood. V and J are TRBV15 and TRBJ2-2; TRBD2 agrees at 9 bases. As DNA, the CDR3 is TGTGCCACCAGCAGACTAGCGGGACTCGCGAACACCGGGGAGCTGTTTTTT. Its translation: CATSRLAGLANTGELFF.